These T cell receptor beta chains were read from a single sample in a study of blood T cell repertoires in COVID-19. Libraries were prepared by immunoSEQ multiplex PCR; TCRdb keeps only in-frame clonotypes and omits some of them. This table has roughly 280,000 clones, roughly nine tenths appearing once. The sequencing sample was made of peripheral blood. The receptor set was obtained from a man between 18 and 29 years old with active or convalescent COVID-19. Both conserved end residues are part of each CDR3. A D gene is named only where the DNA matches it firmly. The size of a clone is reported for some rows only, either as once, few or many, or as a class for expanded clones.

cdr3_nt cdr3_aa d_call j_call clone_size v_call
TGTGCCAGCAGCCAAGTACCGGTCTACGAGCAGTACTTC CASSQVPVYEQYF - TRBJ2-7 - TRBV3-1/TRBV3-2
TGTGCCAGCAGCCAAGAACAGGGATCTTACGAGCAGTACTTC CASSQEQGSYEQYF - TRBJ2-7 once TRBV4-2
TGTGCCAGCCTAGCCTGGGGCACAGATACGCAGTATTTT CASLAWGTDTQYF - TRBJ2-3 - TRBV27
TGTGCCAGCAGGCCTAGGACTAGCGGGGGAAAAAGCTCCTACAATGAGCAGTTCTTC CASRPRTSGGKSSYNEQFF TRBD2 TRBJ2-1 - TRBV28
TGTGCCAGCAGCTATGGAACGGCGGTTCAGCCCCAGCATTTT CASSYGTAVQPQHF - TRBJ1-5 few TRBV5-6
TGTGCCAGCAGTCACGAGGACGGGACAGGTATAAGTCAGCCCCAGCATTTT CASSHEDGTGISQPQHF TRBD1 TRBJ1-5 - TRBV4-2
TGTGCCAGCAGCTTAGGGCAGTTAAACACTGAAGCTTTCTTT CASSLGQLNTEAFF - TRBJ1-1 - TRBV7-9
TGTGCCAGCAGCCCGCCGGGACAGGGGGAGACCCAGTACTTC CASSPPGQGETQYF TRBD1 TRBJ2-5 - TRBV9
TGTGCCAGCAGCGTAGATGGACACCACGAGCAGTACTTC CASSVDGHHEQYF - TRBJ2-7 - TRBV9
TGTGCCAGCAGCCATCGGAGGGTTTGGGTCTATGGCTACACCTTC CASSHRRVWVYGYTF - TRBJ1-2 - TRBV3-1/TRBV3-2
TGTGCCACCAGTACCAGCCGAAAGGCGGGACGTTGGAACACTGAAGCTTTCTTT CATSTSRKAGRWNTEAFF - TRBJ1-1 - TRBV24-1
TGTGCCAGCAGCCCACAGGGGGCTTGGGAGCAGTTCTTC CASSPQGAWEQFF TRBD1 TRBJ2-1 once TRBV5-8
TGTGCCAGCAGTCCACGACAGGCAGCTGAAGCTTTCTTT CASSPRQAAEAFF - TRBJ1-1 - TRBV12-3/TRBV12-4
TGTGCCATCGGGGGACAAAGGGTTTCCGTAAATTCACCCCTCCACTTT CAIGGQRVSVNSPLHF - TRBJ1-6 - TRBV10-3
TGTGCCAGCAGCTTACAGGGTAGGAAAGGCTACACCTTC CASSLQGRKGYTF - TRBJ1-2 - TRBV7-2
TGTGCCAGCGGTCCGCGGGGAGTGGAACCCACAGATACGCAGTATTTT CASGPRGVEPTDTQYF - TRBJ2-3 - TRBV11-2
TGTGCCAGCAGGTTCGAAAGGACAGGGGAAGTAAGATTCACCGGGGAGCTGTTTTTT CASRFERTGEVRFTGELFF TRBD1 TRBJ2-2 - TRBV7-9
TGTGCCAGCGGGAGAGGAACTTCCTACGAGCAGTACTTC CASGRGTSYEQYF - TRBJ2-7 - TRBV28
TGTGCCAGCAGACTACAGGGCGACACCGGGGAGCTGTTTTTT CASRLQGDTGELFF - TRBJ2-2 - TRBV6-5
TGCGCCAGCAGACCTCCGGGACTAGCATTCGAGCAGTACTTC CASRPPGLAFEQYF TRBD2 TRBJ2-7 - TRBV5-1
TGCGCCAGCAGCTTGGATGCAGGGCACTATGGCTACACCTTC CASSLDAGHYGYTF - TRBJ1-2 - TRBV5-1
TGTGCCACCAGCAGAGCGCAGGGCGACTATGGCTACACCTTC CATSRAQGDYGYTF - TRBJ1-2 - TRBV15
TGTGCCACCGGAGAGGGGCAGGGGGCTACAGATACGCAGTATTTT CATGEGQGATDTQYF TRBD1 TRBJ2-3 - TRBV6-5
TGTGCCAGCAGCTTAACAGGGACAGGTCTGTCAGATACGCAGTATTTT CASSLTGTGLSDTQYF TRBD1 TRBJ2-3 - TRBV13
TGTGCCAGCAGCTTGGGGACAGGGATGAGCAATCAGCCCCAGCATTTT CASSLGTGMSNQPQHF TRBD1 TRBJ1-5 - TRBV5-5
TGTGCCAGTAGTATTGGGCAGAAAGGATCTTCACCCCTCCACTTT CASSIGQKGSSPLHF - TRBJ1-6 - TRBV19
TGTGCCAGCTCACCCCTTGTGGGAGGCTCCAAGACAGATACGCAGTATTTT CASSPLVGGSKTDTQYF - TRBJ2-3 - TRBV18
TGTGCCAGCAGCCAGGTACAGACTAGCGGGGGGGCAGATACGCAGTATTTT CASSQVQTSGGADTQYF TRBD2 TRBJ2-3 - TRBV4-2
TGCAGCCGAGGGGACAGGGCTTCAGATACGCAGTATTTT CSRGDRASDTQYF TRBD1 TRBJ2-3 - TRBV29-1
TGTGCCAGCAGCCCTGACGTGGCAGGATTCCCCCGTCCCTACGAGCAGTACTTC CASSPDVAGFPRPYEQYF - TRBJ2-7 - TRBV11-2
TGCGCCAGCAGCTTAGCCTACCAAGAGACCCAGTACTTC CASSLAYQETQYF - TRBJ2-5 - TRBV5-1
TGCAGCGTTGAACAGGTCCGTAACTATGGCTACACCTTC CSVEQVRNYGYTF - TRBJ1-2 - TRBV29-1
TGTGCCATCCTCGTCCACTACTTCGTGCTATCCTACGAGCAGTACTTC CAILVHYFVLSYEQYF - TRBJ2-7 - TRBV24-1
TGTGCCAGCAGCGTAGTGGCCCACGGGACAGGGGTCACAGATACGCAGTATTTT CASSVVAHGTGVTDTQYF TRBD1 TRBJ2-3 - TRBV9
TGTGCCAGCAGCTTTACCAGCTCCTACAATGAGCAGTTCTTC CASSFTSSYNEQFF - TRBJ2-1 once TRBV5-6
TGTGCCAGCAGTGACGGGACAAAAAACATTCAGTACTTC CASSDGTKNIQYF - TRBJ2-4 - TRBV28